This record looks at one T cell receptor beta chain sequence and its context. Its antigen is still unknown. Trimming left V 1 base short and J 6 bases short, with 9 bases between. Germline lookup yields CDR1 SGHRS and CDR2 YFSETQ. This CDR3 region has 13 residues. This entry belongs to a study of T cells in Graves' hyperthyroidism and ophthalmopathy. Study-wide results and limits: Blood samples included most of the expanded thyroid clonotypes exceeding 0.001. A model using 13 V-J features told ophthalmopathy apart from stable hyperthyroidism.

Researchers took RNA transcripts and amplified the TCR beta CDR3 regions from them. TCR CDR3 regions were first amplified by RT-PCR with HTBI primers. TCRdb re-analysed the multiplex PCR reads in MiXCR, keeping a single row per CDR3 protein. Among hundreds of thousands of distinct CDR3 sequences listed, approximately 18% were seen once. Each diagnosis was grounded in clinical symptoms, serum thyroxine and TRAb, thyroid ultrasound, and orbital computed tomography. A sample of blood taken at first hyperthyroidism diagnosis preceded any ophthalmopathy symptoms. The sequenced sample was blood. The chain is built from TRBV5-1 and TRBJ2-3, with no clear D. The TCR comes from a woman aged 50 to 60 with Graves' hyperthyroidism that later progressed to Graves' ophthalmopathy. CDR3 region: CASSLSEGDTQYF. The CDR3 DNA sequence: TGCGCCAGCAGCTTGTCCGAAGGGGATACGCAGTATTTT.